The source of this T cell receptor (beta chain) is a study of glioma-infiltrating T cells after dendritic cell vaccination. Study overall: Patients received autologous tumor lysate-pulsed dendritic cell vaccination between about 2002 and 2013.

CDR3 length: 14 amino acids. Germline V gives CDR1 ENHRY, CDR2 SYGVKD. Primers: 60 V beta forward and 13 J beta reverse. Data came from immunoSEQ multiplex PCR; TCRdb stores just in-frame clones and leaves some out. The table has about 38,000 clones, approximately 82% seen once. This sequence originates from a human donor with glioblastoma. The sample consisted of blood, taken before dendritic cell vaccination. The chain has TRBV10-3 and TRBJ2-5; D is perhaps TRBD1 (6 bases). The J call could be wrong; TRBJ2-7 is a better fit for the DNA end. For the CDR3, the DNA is TGTGCCATCAGTGAGGTAGGGGGTCCGGACGAGCAGTACTTC. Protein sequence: CAISEVGGPDEQYF.